This T cell receptor (beta chain) was captured by sequencing in a study of T cells in Graves' hyperthyroidism and ophthalmopathy. Study findings and constraints: A 13 V-J signature model discriminated ophthalmopathy versus stable hyperthyroidism.

A word on this clonotype: Its cognate antigen is unknown.

Over 18 months, lack of ophthalmopathy progression marked Graves' hyperthyroidism as stable. Out of approximately 10 ml of fresh peripheral blood came the PBMCs. This CDR3 has 13 residues. Germline values: CDR1 SGHTA, CDR2 FQGNSA. V shed 3 bases and J shed 4 bases, with 7 bases lying between them. Authors of the study amplified TCR beta CDR3 regions from RNA transcripts. The study used the HTBI primer set for a first-round RT-PCR of the TCR CDR3. MiXCR, run by TCRdb on the multiplex PCR reads, gives a single entry per CDR3 protein. This table holds a few hundred thousand distinct CDR3 sequences, less than 15% found once.

V usage is TRBV7-2 and J usage is TRBJ1-3, with D hard to call. Sequences were obtained from blood. The receptor's source is a woman aged 40 to 50 with Graves' hyperthyroidism. CDR3 sequence (DNA): TGTGCCAGCAGCTTTTCCGAGGGAAACACCATATATTTT. Its protein is CASSFSEGNTIYF.